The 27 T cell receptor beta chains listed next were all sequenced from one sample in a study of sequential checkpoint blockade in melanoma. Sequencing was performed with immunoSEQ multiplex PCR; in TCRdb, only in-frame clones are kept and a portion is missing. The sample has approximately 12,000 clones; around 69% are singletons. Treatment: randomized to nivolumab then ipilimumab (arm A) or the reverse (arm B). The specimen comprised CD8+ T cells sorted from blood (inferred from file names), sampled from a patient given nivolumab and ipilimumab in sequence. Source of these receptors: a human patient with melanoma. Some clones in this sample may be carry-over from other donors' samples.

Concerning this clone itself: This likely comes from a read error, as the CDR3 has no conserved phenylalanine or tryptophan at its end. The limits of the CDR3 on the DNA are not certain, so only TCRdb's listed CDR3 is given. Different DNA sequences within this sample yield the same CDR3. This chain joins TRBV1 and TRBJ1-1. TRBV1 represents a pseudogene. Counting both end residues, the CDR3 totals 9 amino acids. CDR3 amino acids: CTSSQDSPV.

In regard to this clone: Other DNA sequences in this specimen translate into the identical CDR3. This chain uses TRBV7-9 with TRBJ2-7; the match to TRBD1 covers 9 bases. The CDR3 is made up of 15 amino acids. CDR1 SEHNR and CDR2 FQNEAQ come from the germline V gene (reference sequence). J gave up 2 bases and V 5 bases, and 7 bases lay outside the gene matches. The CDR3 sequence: CASSQGRQGAYEQYF. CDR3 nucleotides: TGTGCCAGCAGCCAGGGACGACAGGGGGCCTACGAGCAGTACTTC.

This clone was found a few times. Here the CDR3 DNA reads TGTGCCAGCAGCTCCGGGGGAATGTACGAGCAGTACTTC. Protein: CASSSGGMYEQYF. V is TRBV7-9 and J is TRBJ2-7, with D perhaps TRBD2 (6 bases). The CDR3 is 13 amino acids. V lost 4 bases to trimming and J lost 4 bases, with 11 bases between them. In germline, CDR1 is SEHNR, CDR2 FQNEAQ (reference sequence). Complete variable domain (other parts from reference TRBV7-9 and TRBJ2-7): DTGVSQNPRHKITKRGQNVTFRCDPISEHNRLYWYRQTLGQGPEFLTYFQNEAQLEKSRLLSDRFSAERPKGSFSTLEIQRTEQGDSAMYLCASSSGGMYEQYFGPGTRLTVT.

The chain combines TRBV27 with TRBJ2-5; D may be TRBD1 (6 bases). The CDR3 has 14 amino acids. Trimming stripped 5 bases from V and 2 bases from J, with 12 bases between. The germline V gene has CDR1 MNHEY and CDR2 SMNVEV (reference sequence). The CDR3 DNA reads TGTGCCAGCAGTGGCCCAGGGGTACAAGAGACCCAGTACTTC. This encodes CASSGPGVQETQYF.

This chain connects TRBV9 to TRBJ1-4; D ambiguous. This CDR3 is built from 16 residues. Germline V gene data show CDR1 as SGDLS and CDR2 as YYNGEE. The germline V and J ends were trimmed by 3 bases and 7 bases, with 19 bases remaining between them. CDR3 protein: CASSARGLSGPEKLFF. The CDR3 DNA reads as TGTGCCAGCAGCGCCCGCGGGTTAAGTGGCCCTGAAAAACTGTTTTTT.

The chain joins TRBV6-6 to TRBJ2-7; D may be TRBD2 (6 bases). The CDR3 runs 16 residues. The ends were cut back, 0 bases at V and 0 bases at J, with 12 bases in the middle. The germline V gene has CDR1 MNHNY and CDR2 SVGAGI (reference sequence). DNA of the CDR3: TGTGCCAGCAGTTACTCGGGAGGCACCAGCTCCTACGAGCAGTACTTC. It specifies CASSYSGGTSSYEQYF.

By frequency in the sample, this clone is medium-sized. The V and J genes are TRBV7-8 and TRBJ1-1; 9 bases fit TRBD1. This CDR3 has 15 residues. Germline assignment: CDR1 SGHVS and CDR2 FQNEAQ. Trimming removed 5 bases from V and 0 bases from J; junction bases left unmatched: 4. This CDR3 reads CASSLGTGMNTEAFF. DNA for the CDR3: TGTGCCAGCAGCCTCGGGACAGGGATGAACACTGAAGCTTTCTTT.

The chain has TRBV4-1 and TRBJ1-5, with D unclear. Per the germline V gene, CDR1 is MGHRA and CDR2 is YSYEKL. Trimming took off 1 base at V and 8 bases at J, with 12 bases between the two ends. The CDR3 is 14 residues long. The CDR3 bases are TGCGCCAGCAGCCAAGCATTCTCCACTGAGCCCCAGCATTTT. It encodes CASSQAFSTEPQHF.

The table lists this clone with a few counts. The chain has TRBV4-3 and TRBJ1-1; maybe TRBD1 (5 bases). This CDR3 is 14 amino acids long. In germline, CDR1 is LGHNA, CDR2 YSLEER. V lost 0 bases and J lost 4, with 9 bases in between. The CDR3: CASSQDRGGTEAFF. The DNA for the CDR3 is TGCGCCAGCAGCCAAGATCGGGGGGGCACTGAAGCTTTCTTT.

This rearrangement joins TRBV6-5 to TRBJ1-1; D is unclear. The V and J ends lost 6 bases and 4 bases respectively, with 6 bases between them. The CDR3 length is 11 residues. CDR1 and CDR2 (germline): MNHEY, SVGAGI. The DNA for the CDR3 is TGTGCCAGCAGAACTAGCACTGAAGCTTTCTTT. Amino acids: CASRTSTEAFF.

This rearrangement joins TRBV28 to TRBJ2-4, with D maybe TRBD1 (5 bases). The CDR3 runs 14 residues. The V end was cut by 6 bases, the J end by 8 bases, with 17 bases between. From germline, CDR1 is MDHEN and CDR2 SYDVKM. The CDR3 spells CASSAAQEGYIQYF. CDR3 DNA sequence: TGTGCCAGCAGCGCCGCACAGGAAGGGTACATTCAGTACTTC. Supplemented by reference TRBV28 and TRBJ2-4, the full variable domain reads DVKVTQSSRYLVKRTGEKVFLECVQDMDHENMFWYRQDPGLGLRLIYFSYDVKMKEKGDIPEGYSVSREKKERFSLILESASTNQTSMYLCASSAAQEGYIQYFGAGTRLSVL.

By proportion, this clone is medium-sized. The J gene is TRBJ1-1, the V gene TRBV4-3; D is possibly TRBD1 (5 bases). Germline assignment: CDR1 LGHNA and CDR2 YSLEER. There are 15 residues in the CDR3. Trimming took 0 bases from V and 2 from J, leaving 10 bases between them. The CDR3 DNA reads TGCGCCAGCAGCCAAGACTCCGGGGGAAACACTGAAGCTTTCTTT. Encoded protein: CASSQDSGGNTEAFF.

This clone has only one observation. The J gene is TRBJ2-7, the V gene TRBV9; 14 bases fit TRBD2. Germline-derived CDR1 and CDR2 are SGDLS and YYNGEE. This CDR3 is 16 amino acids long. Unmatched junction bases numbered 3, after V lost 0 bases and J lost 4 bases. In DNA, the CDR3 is TGTGCCAGCAGCGTAGGAGGGACTAGCGGGGGTTACGAGCAGTACTTC. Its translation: CASSVGGTSGGYEQYF.

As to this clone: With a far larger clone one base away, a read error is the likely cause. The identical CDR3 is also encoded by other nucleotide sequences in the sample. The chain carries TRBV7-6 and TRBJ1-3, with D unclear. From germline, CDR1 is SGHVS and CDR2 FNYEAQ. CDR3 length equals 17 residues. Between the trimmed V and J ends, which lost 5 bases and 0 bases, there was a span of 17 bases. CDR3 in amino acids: CASSQRAGGRSGNTIYF. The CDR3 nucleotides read TGTGCCAGCAGCCAAAGGGCAGGAGGCCGCTCTGGAAACACCATATATTTT.

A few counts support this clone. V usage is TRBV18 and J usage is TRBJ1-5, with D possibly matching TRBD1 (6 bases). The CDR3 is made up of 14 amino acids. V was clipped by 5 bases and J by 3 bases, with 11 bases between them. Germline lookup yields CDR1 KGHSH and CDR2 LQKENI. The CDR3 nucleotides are TGTGCCAGCTCATTCGGACAGCACAATCAGCCCCAGCATTTT. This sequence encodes CASSFGQHNQPQHF.

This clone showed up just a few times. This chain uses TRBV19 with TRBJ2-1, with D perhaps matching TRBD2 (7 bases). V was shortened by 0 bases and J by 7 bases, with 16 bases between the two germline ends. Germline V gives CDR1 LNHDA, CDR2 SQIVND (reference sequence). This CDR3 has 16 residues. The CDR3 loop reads CASSIDEGGQRNEQFF. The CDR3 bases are TGTGCCAGTAGTATAGATGAGGGGGGGCAAAGGAATGAGCAGTTCTTC. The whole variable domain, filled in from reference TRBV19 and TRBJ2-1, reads DGGITQSPKYLFRKEGQNVTLSCEQNLNHDAMYWYRQDPGQGLRLIYYSQIVNDFQKGDIAEGYSVSREKKESFPLTVTSAQKNPTAFYLCASSIDEGGQRNEQFFGPGTRLTVL.

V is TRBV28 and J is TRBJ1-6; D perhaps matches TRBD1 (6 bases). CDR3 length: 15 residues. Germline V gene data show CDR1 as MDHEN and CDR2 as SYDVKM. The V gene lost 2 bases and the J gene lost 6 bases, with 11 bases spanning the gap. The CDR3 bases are TGTGCCAGCAGTTTACCTGCAGGGGTTAATTCACCCCTCCACTTT. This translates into CASSLPAGVNSPLHF.

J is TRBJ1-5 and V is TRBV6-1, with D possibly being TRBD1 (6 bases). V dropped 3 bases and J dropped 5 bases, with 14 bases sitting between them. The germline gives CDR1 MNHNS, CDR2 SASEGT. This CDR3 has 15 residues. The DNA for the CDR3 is TGTGCCAGCAGTGAGACCGGGACAACCGATCAGCCCCAGCATTTT. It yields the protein CASSETGTTDQPQHF.

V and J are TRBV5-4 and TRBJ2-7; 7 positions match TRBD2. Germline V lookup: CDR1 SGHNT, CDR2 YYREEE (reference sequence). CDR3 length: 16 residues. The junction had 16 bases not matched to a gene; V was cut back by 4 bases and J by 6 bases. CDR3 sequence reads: CASSRRASGVAGEQYF. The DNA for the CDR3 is TGTGCCAGCAGCCGACGGGCTAGCGGAGTCGCAGGCGAGCAGTACTTC.

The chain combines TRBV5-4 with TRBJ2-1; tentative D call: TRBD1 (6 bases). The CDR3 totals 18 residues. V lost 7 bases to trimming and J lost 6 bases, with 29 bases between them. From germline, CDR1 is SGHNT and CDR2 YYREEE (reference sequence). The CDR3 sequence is CASLPGEGRKVTRNEQFF. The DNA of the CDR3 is TGTGCCAGCCTGCCAGGGGAAGGGAGAAAAGTTACACGCAATGAGCAGTTCTTC.

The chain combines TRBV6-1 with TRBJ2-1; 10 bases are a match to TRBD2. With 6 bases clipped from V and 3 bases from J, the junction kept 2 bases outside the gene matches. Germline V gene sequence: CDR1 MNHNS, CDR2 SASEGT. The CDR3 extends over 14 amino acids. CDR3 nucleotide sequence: TGTGCCAGCAGACTAGCGGGGAACTACAATGAGCAGTTCTTC. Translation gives CASRLAGNYNEQFF.

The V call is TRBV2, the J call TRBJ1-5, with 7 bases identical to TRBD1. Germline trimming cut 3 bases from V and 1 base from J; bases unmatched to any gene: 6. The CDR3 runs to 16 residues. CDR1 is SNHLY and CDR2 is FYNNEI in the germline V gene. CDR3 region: CASSDQGVRSNQPQHF. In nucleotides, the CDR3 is TGTGCCAGCAGTGACCAGGGGGTTAGGAGCAATCAGCCCCAGCATTTT. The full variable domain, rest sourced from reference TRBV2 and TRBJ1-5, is EPEVTQTPSHQVTQMGQEVILRCVPISNHLYFYWYRQILGQKVEFLVSFYNNEISEKSEIFDDQFSVERPDGSNFTLKIRSTKLEDSAMYFCASSDQGVRSNQPQHFGDGTRLSIL.

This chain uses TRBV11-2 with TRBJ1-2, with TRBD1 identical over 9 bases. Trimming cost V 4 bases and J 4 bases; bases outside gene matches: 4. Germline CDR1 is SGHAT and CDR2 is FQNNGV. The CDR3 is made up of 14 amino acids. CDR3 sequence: CASSSRDRVYGYTF. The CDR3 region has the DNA TGTGCCAGCAGCTCTAGGGACAGGGTCTATGGCTACACCTTC.

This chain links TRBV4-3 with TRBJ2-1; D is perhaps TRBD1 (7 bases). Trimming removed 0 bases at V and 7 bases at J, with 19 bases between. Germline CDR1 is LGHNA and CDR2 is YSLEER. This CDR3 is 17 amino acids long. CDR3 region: CASSQDLDRRGGNEQFF. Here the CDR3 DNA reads TGCGCCAGCAGCCAAGATCTGGACAGGAGGGGCGGGAATGAGCAGTTCTTC.

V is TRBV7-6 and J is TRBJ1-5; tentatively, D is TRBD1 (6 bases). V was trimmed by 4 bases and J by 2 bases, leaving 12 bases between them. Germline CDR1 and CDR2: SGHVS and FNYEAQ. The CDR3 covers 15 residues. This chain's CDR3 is CASSSSAGGNQPQHF. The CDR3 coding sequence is TGTGCCAGCAGCTCCTCGGCAGGGGGCAATCAGCCCCAGCATTTT.

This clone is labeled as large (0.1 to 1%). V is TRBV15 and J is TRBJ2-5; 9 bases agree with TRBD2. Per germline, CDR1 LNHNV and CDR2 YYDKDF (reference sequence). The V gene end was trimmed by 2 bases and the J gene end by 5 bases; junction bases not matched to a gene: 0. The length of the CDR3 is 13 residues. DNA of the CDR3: TGTGCCACCAGCAGACTAGCGGGGGAGACCCAGTACTTC. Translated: CATSRLAGETQYF.

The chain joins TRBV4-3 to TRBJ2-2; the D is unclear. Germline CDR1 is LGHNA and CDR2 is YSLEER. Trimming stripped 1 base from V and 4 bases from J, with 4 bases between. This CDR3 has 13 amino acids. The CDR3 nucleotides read TGCGCCAGCAGCCAAGGTCGCACCGGGGAGCTGTTTTTT. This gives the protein CASSQGRTGELFF.